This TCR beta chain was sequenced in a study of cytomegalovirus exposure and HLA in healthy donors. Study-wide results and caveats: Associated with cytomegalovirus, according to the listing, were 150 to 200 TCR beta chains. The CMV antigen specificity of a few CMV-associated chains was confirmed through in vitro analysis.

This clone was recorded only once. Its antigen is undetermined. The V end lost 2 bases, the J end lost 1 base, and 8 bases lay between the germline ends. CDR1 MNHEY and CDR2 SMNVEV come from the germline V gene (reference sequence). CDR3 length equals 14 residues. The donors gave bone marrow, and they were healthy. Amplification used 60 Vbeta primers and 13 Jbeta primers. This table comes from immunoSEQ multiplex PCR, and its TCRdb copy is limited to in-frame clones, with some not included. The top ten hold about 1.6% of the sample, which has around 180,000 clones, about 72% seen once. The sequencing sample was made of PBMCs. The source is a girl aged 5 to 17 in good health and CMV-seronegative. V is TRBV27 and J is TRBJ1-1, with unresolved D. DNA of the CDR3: TGTGCCAGCAGTTTAAGGGAGCGGAACACTGAAGCTTTCTTT. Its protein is CASSLRERNTEAFF.